These 6 T cell receptor beta chains originate from one sample sequenced in a study of T cells in Graves' hyperthyroidism and ophthalmopathy. Researchers amplified the TCR beta CDR3 regions from RNA transcripts. The study used the HTBI primer set for a first-round RT-PCR of the TCR CDR3. In TCRdb, the multiplex PCR reads were re-called with MiXCR into one record per CDR3 protein. The sample consists of about 700,000 distinct CDR3 sequences, 45% of them appearing once. Sequenced input: peripheral blood or thyroid tissue (not recorded which). The source of these receptors is an adult man with Graves' disease, either hyperthyroidism or ophthalmopathy (not recorded which).

In this sample, this clonotype turned up a few times. This sequence joins TRBV7-2 and TRBJ1-2, with 7 bases aligning to TRBD1. The CDR3 is made up of 20 amino acids. Germline V gene lookup returns CDR1 SGHTA and CDR2 FQGNSA. V was pared by 4 bases and J by 7 bases, with 27 bases of the junction left unmatched. The CDR3, as DNA: TGTGCCAGCAGCTCCGCTGGACCCGACAGGGCTGGGGCAGGGAGTTTTGGCTACACCTTC. This translates into CASSSAGPDRAGAGSFGYTF.

The chain joins TRBV2 to TRBJ1-2, with D tentatively TRBD1 (6 bases). V lost 2 bases to trimming and J lost 4 bases, with 14 bases between them. Germline loops: CDR1 SNHLY, CDR2 FYNNEI. This CDR3 comprises 15 residues. Here the CDR3 reads CASSEPDSLVYGYTF. For the CDR3, the DNA is TGTGCCAGCAGTGAACCGGACAGCCTCGTCTATGGCTACACCTTC.

The V gene is TRBV20-1, the J gene TRBJ2-2; D is undetermined. The germline CDR1 and CDR2 sequences are DFQATT and SNEGSKA (reference sequence). This CDR3 spans 13 amino acids. The germline V and J ends were trimmed by 3 bases and 5 bases, with 10 bases remaining between them. The CDR3 sequence is CSARGSLTGELFF. CDR3 bases: TGCAGTGCTAGGGGCTCCCTTACCGGGGAGCTGTTTTTT.

In its sample, this clonotype was seen many times. The chain is built from TRBV19 and TRBJ1-5; D is uncertain. CDR3 size: 14 residues. Germline V lookup: CDR1 LNHDA, CDR2 SQIVND (reference sequence). V lost 9 bases and J lost 1, with 13 bases in between. The CDR3, as DNA: TGTGCCAGCAGCTTGGGTAACAGCAATCAGCCCCAGCATTTT. Its protein product is CASSLGNSNQPQHF.

For this clonotype: Germline and junction disagree at one end, which may indicate a read error. The rearrangement uses TRBV6-6 and TRBJ2-7, with 9 bases aligning to TRBD1. Germline lookup yields CDR1 MNHNY and CDR2 SVGAGI (reference sequence). The CDR3 runs to 16 residues. CDR3 in amino acids: CASSGDRVGIRYERYF. The CDR3 region has the DNA TGTGCCAGCAGTGGGGACAGGGTAGGGATACGCTACGAGCGGTACTTC.

This clonotype was seen repeatedly, ten times or more. This chain connects TRBV24-1 to TRBJ2-7, with 9 bases fitting TRBD2. Trimming at V came to 2 bases and at J to 5 bases, leaving 6 bases not matched to a gene. The CDR3 consists of 15 residues. Germline V lookup: CDR1 KGHDR, CDR2 SFDVKD. In DNA form, the CDR3 reads TGTGCCACCAGTGATTCTGGCGGGAGGGCCCACGAGCAGTACTTC. It yields the protein CATSDSGGRAHEQYF.